Below, 7 T cell receptor beta chains from the same sample are listed, as sequenced in a study of T cell responses to AZD1222 COVID-19 vaccine. Assay used: immunoSEQ multiplex PCR; TCRdb lists only in-frame clones, some missing. The data hold some 170,000 clones, with 70% to 90% observed a single time. Sequenced material: peripheral blood, taken on day 0 of AZD1222 vaccination. The source is an adult in good health.

This clone is a singleton in its sample. V and J are TRBV7-3 and TRBJ1-6; the D gene is possibly TRBD1 (6 bases). Germline V lookup: CDR1 SGHTA, CDR2 FQGTGA. V was trimmed by 5 bases and J by 6 bases, leaving 14 bases between them. CDR3 length: 15 residues. The CDR3 spells CASSKTGLANSPLHF. For the CDR3, the DNA is TGTGCCAGCAGCAAAACAGGGCTCGCTAATTCACCCCTCCACTTT.

The chain combines TRBV29-1 with TRBJ1-2; tentative D call: TRBD1 (6 bases). The germline V gene has CDR1 SQVTM and CDR2 ANQGSEA. The CDR3 totals 14 residues. The V and J ends lost 2 bases and 4 bases respectively, with 14 bases between them. The CDR3 DNA reads TGCAGCGTTGAATGGCAGGGGCGAATCTATGGCTACACCTTC. Its translation is CSVEWQGRIYGYTF.

This chain connects TRBV28 to TRBJ1-3; TRBD1 is a possible D gene (5 bases). Trimming took 3 bases from V and 0 from J, leaving 9 bases between them. The CDR3 length is 15 residues. Per the germline V gene, CDR1 is MDHEN and CDR2 is SYDVKM. The CDR3 nucleotides read TGTGCCAGCAGTTTGGGGCAAGGCTCTGGAAACACCATATATTTT. Translating it yields CASSLGQGSGNTIYF.

This chain connects TRBV24-1 to TRBJ2-3, with D tentatively TRBD2 (7 bases). Trimming stripped 7 bases from V and 4 bases from J, with 20 bases between. This CDR3 is 16 amino acids long. Germline CDR1 KGHDR, CDR2 SFDVKD. The CDR3 loop reads CATSGRTRGNSDTQYF. CDR3 sequence (DNA): TGTGCCACCAGCGGTAGGACTAGGGGGAACTCAGATACGCAGTATTTT.

The V gene is TRBV5-1, the J gene TRBJ2-2; D perhaps matches TRBD1 (5 bases). Germline V CDR1 and CDR2: SGHRS, YFSETQ. The CDR3 has 14 amino acids. Trimming took 3 bases from V and 5 from J, leaving 11 bases between them. In nucleotides, the CDR3 is TGCGCCAGCAGCTGGACCCAGGGTACCGGGGAGCTGTTTTTT. This translates into CASSWTQGTGELFF.

This chain joins TRBV11-2 and TRBJ2-3, with 10 bases lining up with TRBD2. In germline, CDR1 is SGHAT, CDR2 FQNNGV. After removal of 8 bases from V and 4 bases from J, the junction contained 12 bases not matched to a gene. CDR3 size: 16 residues. CDR3 sequence reads: CASSSGAGGNADTQYF. In nucleotides, the CDR3 is TGTGCCAGCTCGAGCGGAGCGGGAGGGAACGCAGATACGCAGTATTTT.

The chain has TRBV7-9 and TRBJ2-7; D may be TRBD1 (6 bases). Trimming left V 5 bases short and J 4 bases short, with 24 bases between. The CDR3 runs to 17 residues. Germline V gene sequence: CDR1 SEHNR, CDR2 FQNEAQ (reference sequence). This chain's CDR3 is CASSHTESHRDLYEQYV. Here the CDR3 DNA reads TGTGCCAGCAGCCACACGGAGAGCCACAGGGACCTTTACGAGCAGTACGTC.